A single sample is the source of the 17 T cell receptor beta chains below, sequenced in a study of CD8 T cells in ankylosing spondylitis. TCRdb passed the 5' RACE reads through MiXCR, listing each CDR3 protein once. The sample consists of a few hundred thousand distinct CDR3 sequences, 20% of them appearing once. The specimen was blood, either unsorted or a sorted T cell fraction (not recorded which). The receptor set was obtained from a male donor with ankylosing spondylitis or in good health (not recorded which).

There are a few counts of this clonotype. V is TRBV7-9 and J is TRBJ2-3; 7 bases are a match to TRBD1. V lost 0 bases and J lost 4; bases outside the gene matches: 7. CDR1 is SEHNR, CDR2 FQNEAQ, per germline (reference sequence). The CDR3 has 16 residues. CDR3 in amino acids: CASSLARGGTADTQYF. The CDR3, as DNA: TGTGCCAGCAGCTTAGCGCGAGGGGGCACGGCAGATACGCAGTATTTT.

The chain is built from TRBV21-1 and TRBJ2-1; no DNA check was done on the table's D call, TRBD1. TRBV21-1 is marked as a pseudogene. The CDR3 consists of 15 residues. CDR3 amino acids: CASRLLRGALNEQFF. The CDR3 DNA follows: TGTGCCAGCAGACTACTAAGAGGGGCACTCAATGAGCAGTTCTTC.

This rearrangement joins TRBV20-1 to TRBJ2-3, with 7 bases aligning to TRBD1. Germline V CDR1 and CDR2: DFQATT, SNEGSKA (reference sequence). CDR3 size: 14 residues. The ends lost 6 bases at V and 2 bases at J; junction bases unmatched: 8. As DNA, the CDR3 is TGCAGTGCGAAACAGGGGTTGTACACAGATACGCAGTATTTT. Translation: CSAKQGLYTDTQYF.

The CDR3 DNA sequence: TGCAGCGGACTCGGGGATGAGCAGTTCTTC. It is translated as CSGLGDEQFF. The rearrangement links TRBV29-1 to TRBJ2-1; possible D gene TRBD2, 5 bases. V lost 7 bases and J 8 bases, leaving 9 bases between the germline ends. CDR1 and CDR2 from the germline V gene are SQVTM and ANQGSEA. This CDR3 comprises 10 residues.

The sample holds a few counts of this clonotype. The chain links TRBV6-5 to TRBJ2-1; 8 bases map to TRBD1. In germline, CDR1 is MNHEY, CDR2 SVGAGI. CDR3 length: 15 amino acids. V lost 5 bases to trimming and J lost 0 bases; unmatched junction nucleotides: 3. The CDR3 sequence: CASSNRGYSYNEQFF. The CDR3 DNA is TGTGCCAGCAGTAACAGGGGGTACTCCTACAATGAGCAGTTCTTC.

This clonotype was seen only a few times. The rearrangement uses TRBV7-9 and TRBJ2-2; 7 bases match TRBD1. The junction had 8 bases not matched to a gene; V was cut back by 3 bases and J by 4 bases. CDR1 and CDR2 from the germline V gene are SEHNR and FQNEAQ (reference sequence). CDR3 length: 16 residues. CDR3 protein: CASSFQRGQGTGELFF. DNA for the CDR3: TGTGCCAGCAGCTTCCAGAGGGGGCAAGGCACCGGGGAGCTGTTTTTT. Complete variable domain (other parts from reference TRBV7-9 and TRBJ2-2): DTGVSQNPRHKITKRGQNVTFRCDPISEHNRLYWYRQTLGQGPEFLTYFQNEAQLEKSRLLSDRFSAERPKGSFSTLEIQRTEQGDSAMYLCASSFQRGQGTGELFFGEGSRLTVL.

This sequence joins TRBV12-3 or TRBV12-4 and TRBJ1-1; weak D call: TRBD1 (5 bases). Trimming cost V 5 bases and J 4 bases, with 17 bases left between them. CDR3 size: 15 residues. CDR3 amino acids: CASSPRSPGFTEAFF. The CDR3 bases are TGTGCCAGCAGTCCCCGAAGCCCAGGGTTCACTGAAGCTTTCTTT.

This clonotype showed up just a few times. The CDR3, as DNA: TGTGCCAGCAGCTTAGGGGTCAGGGGTAGCAATCAGCCCCAGCATTTT. Protein: CASSLGVRGSNQPQHF. J is TRBJ1-5 and V is TRBV7-8; a weak D match, TRBD1 (6 bases). V was cut by 1 base and J by 0 bases, with 10 bases left in between. Looked up from germline, CDR1 is SGHVS and CDR2 is FQNEAQ. CDR3 length: 16 residues. Full variable domain (missing parts from reference TRBV7-8 and TRBJ1-5): GAGVSQSPRYKVAKRGQDVALRCDPISGHVSLFWYQQALGQGPEFLTYFQNEAQLDKSGLPSDRFFAERPEGSVSTLKIQRTQQEDSAVYLCASSLGVRGSNQPQHFGDGTRLSIL.

This chain joins TRBV12-3 or TRBV12-4 and TRBJ1-1; 8 bases align to TRBD1. Losses at the gene ends were 3 bases for V and 5 bases for J; bases not matched to a gene: 8. CDR3 length: 15 residues. DNA of the CDR3: TGTGCCAGCAGTTTCACGGACAGGGCTCCGACTGAAGCTTTCTTT. Its protein product is CASSFTDRAPTEAFF.

This clonotype was detected a few times. This sequence joins TRBV27 and TRBJ1-2; 8 bases align to TRBD1. This CDR3 comprises 15 residues. V shed 6 bases and J 3 bases; nucleotides not matched to a gene: 9. From germline, CDR1 is MNHEY and CDR2 SMNVEV (reference sequence). CDR3 bases: TGTGCCAGCAGCCAAGACAGGGGAAGCGACTATGGCTACACCTTC. This translates into CASSQDRGSDYGYTF.

This chain links TRBV25-1 with TRBJ2-7; TRBD1 matches 8 bases. The CDR3 is made up of 13 amino acids. Per the germline V gene, CDR1 is MGHDK and CDR2 is SYGVNS. V gave up 8 bases and J gave up 2 bases; unmatched junction bases: 5. Here the CDR3 reads CASGGQDPYEQYF. DNA for the CDR3: TGTGCCAGCGGGGGACAGGACCCCTACGAGCAGTACTTC.

In this sample, this clonotype turned up a few times. This rearrangement joins TRBV7-9 to TRBJ2-2; no clear D gene. The CDR3 extends over 15 amino acids. V was clipped by 6 bases and J by 4 bases, with 15 bases between them. The germline V gene encodes CDR1 SEHNR and CDR2 FQNEAQ (reference sequence). CDR3 in DNA: TGTGCCAGCAGAAAGGGCGGCCATCCCACCGGGGAGCTGTTTTTT. Amino acid sequence: CASRKGGHPTGELFF. The whole variable domain, remainder taken from reference TRBV7-9 and TRBJ2-2, is DTGVSQNPRHKITKRGQNVTFRCDPISEHNRLYWYRQTLGQGPEFLTYFQNEAQLEKSRLLSDRFSAERPKGSFSTLEIQRTEQGDSAMYLCASRKGGHPTGELFFGEGSRLTVL.

J is TRBJ2-1 and V is TRBV20-1, with TRBD2 matching 7 bases. J gave up 9 bases and V 6 bases, and 17 bases lay outside the gene matches. The CDR3 contains 15 residues. The germline gives CDR1 DFQATT, CDR2 SNEGSKA (reference sequence). CDR3 amino acids: CSARVGVTSILEQFF. The CDR3 nucleotides are TGCAGTGCCCGAGTTGGGGTGACTAGCATCCTTGAGCAGTTCTTC.

The chain links TRBV7-9 to TRBJ2-2; D remains unclear. This CDR3 spans 14 amino acids. V was trimmed by 5 bases and J by 5 bases, leaving 12 bases between them. Germline V CDR1 and CDR2: SEHNR, FQNEAQ (reference sequence). In DNA form, the CDR3 reads TGTGCCAGCAGCGCGGTGGCGTTTACCGGGGAGCTGTTTTTT. Translated: CASSAVAFTGELFF.

A few counts support this clonotype. This chain joins TRBV30 and TRBJ2-5; TRBD2 aligns across 9 bases. V gave up 5 bases and J gave up 1 base; unmatched junction bases: 8. Germline V gene data show CDR1 as GTSNPN and CDR2 as SVGIG (reference sequence). CDR3 length: 15 amino acids. This chain's CDR3 is CAWDLTSGAQETQYF. CDR3 bases: TGTGCCTGGGACCTGACTAGCGGAGCCCAAGAGACCCAGTACTTC. Complete variable domain (other parts from reference TRBV30 and TRBJ2-5): SQTIHQWPATLVQPVGSPLSLECTVEGTSNPNLYWYRQAAGRGLQLLFYSVGIGQISSEVPQNLSASRPQDRQFILSSKKLLLSDSGFYLCAWDLTSGAQETQYFGPGTRLLVL.

In this sample, this clonotype turned up many times. The chain is built from TRBV5-1 and TRBJ2-7, with 9 bases aligning to TRBD1. This CDR3 spans 16 amino acids. CDR1 is SGHRS, CDR2 YFSETQ, per germline. V lost 0 bases, J lost 0 bases, and 4 bases stayed unmatched. The CDR3 DNA reads TGCGCCAGCAGCTTGGGGACAGGGGCTATCTCCTACGAGCAGTACTTC. This gives the protein CASSLGTGAISYEQYF.

The CDR3, as DNA: TGTGCCACCAGGCCGACTCTAGCCCCTGGGGCCAACGTCCTGACTTTC. This codes for CATRPTLAPGANVLTF. The chain combines TRBV15 with TRBJ2-6; D might be TRBD2 (5 bases). Trimming shortened V by 6 bases and J by 2 bases, and 14 bases separated the two germline ends. The CDR3 sequence is 16 residues long. Germline V gene sequence: CDR1 LNHNV, CDR2 YYDKDF (reference sequence).